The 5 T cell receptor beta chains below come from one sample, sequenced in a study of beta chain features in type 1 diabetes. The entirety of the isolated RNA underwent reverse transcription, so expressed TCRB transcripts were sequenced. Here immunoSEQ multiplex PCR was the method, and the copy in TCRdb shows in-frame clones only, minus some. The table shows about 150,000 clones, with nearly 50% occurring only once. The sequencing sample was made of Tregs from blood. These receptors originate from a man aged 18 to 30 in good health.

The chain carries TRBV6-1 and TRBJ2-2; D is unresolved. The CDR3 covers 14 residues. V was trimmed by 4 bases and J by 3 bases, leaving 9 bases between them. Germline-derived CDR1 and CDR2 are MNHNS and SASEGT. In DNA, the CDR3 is TGTGCCAGCAGTGGACATCTATACACCGGGGAGCTGTTTTTT. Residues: CASSGHLYTGELFF.

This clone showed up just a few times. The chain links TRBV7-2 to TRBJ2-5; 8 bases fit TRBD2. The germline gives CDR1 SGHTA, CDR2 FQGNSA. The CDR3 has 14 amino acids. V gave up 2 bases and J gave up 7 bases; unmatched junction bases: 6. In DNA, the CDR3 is TGTGCCAGCAGCTTAAGGCGGGGGGACGCGACCCAGTACTTC. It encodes CASSLRRGDATQYF. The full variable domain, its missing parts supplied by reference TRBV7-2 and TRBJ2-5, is GAGVSQSPSNKVTEKGKDVELRCDPISGHTALYWYRQSLGQGLEFLIYFQGNSAPDKSGLPSDRFSAERTGGSVSTLTIQRTQQEDSAVYLCASSLRRGDATQYFGPGTRLLVL.

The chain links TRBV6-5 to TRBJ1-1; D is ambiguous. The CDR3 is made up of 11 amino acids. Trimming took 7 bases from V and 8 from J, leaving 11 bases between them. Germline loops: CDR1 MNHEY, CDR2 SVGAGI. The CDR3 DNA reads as TGTGCCAGCAAGGGAGAAGTCGAAGCTTTCTTT. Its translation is CASKGEVEAFF.

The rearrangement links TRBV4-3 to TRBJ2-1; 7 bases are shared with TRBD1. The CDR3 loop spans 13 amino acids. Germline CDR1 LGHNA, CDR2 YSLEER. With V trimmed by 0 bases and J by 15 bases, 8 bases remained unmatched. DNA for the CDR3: TGCGCCAGCAGCCAAGATGATCGACAGGGTCCGTTCTTC. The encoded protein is CASSQDDRQGPFF.

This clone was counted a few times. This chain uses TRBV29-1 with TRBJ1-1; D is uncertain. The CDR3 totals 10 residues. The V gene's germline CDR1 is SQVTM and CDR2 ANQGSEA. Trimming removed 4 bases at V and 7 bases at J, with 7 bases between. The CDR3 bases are TGCAGCGTTGTGGGCTATGAAGCTTTCTTT. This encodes CSVVGYEAFF.